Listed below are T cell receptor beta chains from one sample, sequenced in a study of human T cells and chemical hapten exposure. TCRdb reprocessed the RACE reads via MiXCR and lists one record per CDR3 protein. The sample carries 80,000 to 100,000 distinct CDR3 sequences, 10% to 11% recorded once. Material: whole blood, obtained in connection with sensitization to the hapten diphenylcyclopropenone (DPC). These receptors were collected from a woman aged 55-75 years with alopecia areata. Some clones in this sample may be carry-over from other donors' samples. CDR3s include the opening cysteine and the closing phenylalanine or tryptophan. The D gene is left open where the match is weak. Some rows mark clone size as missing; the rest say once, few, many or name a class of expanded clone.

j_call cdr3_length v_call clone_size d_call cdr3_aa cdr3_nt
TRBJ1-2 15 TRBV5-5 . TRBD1 CASSFQGAIIYGYTF TGTGCCAGCAGCTTTCAGGGGGCGATCATCTATGGCTACACCTTC
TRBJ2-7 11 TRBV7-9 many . CASSFLYEQYF TGTGCCAGCAGCTTTTTGTACGAGCAGTACTTC
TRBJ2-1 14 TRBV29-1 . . CSARRQGGGNEQFF TGCAGCGCCCGACGGCAAGGGGGGGGCAATGAGCAGTTCTTC
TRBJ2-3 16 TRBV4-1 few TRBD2 CASSQGPSGVTDTQYF TGCGCCAGCAGCCAAGGGCCTAGCGGGGTCACAGATACGCAGTATTTT
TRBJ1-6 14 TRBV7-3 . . CASSSGRRNSPLHF TGTGCCAGCAGCTCAGGACGCAGGAATTCACCCCTCCACTTT
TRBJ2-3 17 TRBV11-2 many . CASSSLGGAKSTDTQYF TGTGCCAGCAGCTCCCTAGGGGGGGCGAAAAGCACAGATACGCAGTATTTT
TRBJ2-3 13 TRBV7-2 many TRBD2 CASSLGLADVAYF TGTGCCAGCAGCTTAGGTCTAGCGGATGTTGCATATTTT
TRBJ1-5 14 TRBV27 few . CASSTGIGNQPQHF TGTGCCAGCAGTACAGGGATCGGCAATCAGCCCCAGCATTTT
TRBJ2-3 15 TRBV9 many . CASSVGGTGPDTQYF TGTGCCAGCAGCGTAGGCGGGACGGGGCCAGATACGCAGTATTTT
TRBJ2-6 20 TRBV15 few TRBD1 CATSIRLWTGVSSGANVLTF TGTGCCACCAGCATCCGCCTCTGGACAGGGGTCTCCTCTGGGGCCAACGTCCTGACTTTC
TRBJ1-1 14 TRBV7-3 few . CASSSGTTGAEAFF TGTGCCAGCAGCTCCGGGACGACGGGGGCTGAAGCTTTCTTT
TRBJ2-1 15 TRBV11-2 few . CASSGSPTGYREQFF TGTGCCAGCAGCGGGTCCCCCACCGGATATAGGGAGCAGTTCTTC
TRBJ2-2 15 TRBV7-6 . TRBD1 CASSRGQGGTGELFF TGTGCCAGCAGCCGAGGACAGGGCGGAACCGGGGAGCTGTTTTTT
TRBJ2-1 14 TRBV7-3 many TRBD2 CASSSGGTKNEQFF TGTGCCAGCAGCTCCGGGGGGACCAAGAATGAGCAGTTCTTC
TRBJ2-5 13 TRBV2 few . CASTGLIQETQYF TGTGCCAGTACGGGACTGATCCAAGAGACCCAGTACTTC
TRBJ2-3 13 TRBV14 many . CASSQERLLTQYF TGTGCCAGCAGCCAAGAGCGGCTCCTTACGCAGTATTTT
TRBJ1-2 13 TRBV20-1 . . CSASGRTNYGYTF TGCAGTGCTAGTGGGCGAACTAACTATGGCTACACCTTC
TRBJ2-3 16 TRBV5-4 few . CASSFGGGASTDTQYF TGTGCCAGCAGCTTCGGAGGCGGGGCTAGCACAGATACGCAGTATTTT
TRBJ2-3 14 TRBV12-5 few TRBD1 CASGSGTGRDTQYF TGTGCTAGTGGTTCGGGGACAGGGAGAGATACGCAGTATTTT
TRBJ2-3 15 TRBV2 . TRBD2 CASSLLAGGQSTQYF TGTGCCAGCAGTCTACTGGCGGGGGGGCAAAGCACGCAGTATTTT
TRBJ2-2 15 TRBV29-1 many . CSVAPHGGGSGELFF TGCAGCGTGGCTCCTCACGGAGGGGGCAGCGGGGAGCTGTTTTTT
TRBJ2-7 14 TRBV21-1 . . CASSKGRQGNEQYF TGTGCCAGCAGCAAGGGAAGACAGGGAAACGAGCAGTACTTC
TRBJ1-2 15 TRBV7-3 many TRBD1 CASSLNEGAGYGYTF TGTGCCAGCAGCTTAAATGAGGGGGCTGGCTATGGCTACACCTTC
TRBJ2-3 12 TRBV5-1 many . CASSFGADTQYF TGCGCCAGCAGCTTCGGTGCAGATACGCAGTATTTT
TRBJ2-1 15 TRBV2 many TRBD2 CASSPGLGVPSNQFF TGTGCCAGCAGTCCGGGACTAGGCGTTCCCTCCAATCAGTTCTTC
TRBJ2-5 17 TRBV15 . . CATSPMPGTQRGKTQYF TGTGCCACCAGCCCAATGCCAGGGACACAAAGAGGGAAGACCCAGTACTTC
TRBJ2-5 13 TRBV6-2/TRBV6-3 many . CASCPDTGGTQYF TGTGCCAGCTGTCCGGACACCGGCGGGACCCAGTACTTC
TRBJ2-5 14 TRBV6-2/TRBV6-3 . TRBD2 CASSFSGGQETQYF TGTGCCAGCAGTTTCAGCGGGGGCCAAGAGACCCAGTACTTC
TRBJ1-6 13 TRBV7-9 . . CASSFQIGSPLHF TGTGCCAGCAGCTTCCAAATAGGATCACCCCTCCACTTT
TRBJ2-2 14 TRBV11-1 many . CASRISENTRELFF TGTGCCAGCAGAATTAGCGAGAACACCCGGGAGCTGTTTTTT
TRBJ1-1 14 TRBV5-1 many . CASSFSGTNTEAFF TGCGCCAGCAGCTTCTCCGGGACAAACACTGAAGCTTTCTTT
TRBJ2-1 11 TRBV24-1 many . CATSAGFGQFF TGTGCCACCAGTGCGGGTTTTGGGCAGTTCTTC
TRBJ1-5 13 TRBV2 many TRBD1 CASSGQGYQPQHF TGTGCCAGCAGTGGACAGGGATATCAGCCCCAGCATTTT